The entry below gives a single TCR beta chain sequence along with its context. The specificity of this receptor is unknown. Base qualities are not provided; no much larger clone lies one nucleotide away. This entry belongs to a study of CD8 T cells in Susac syndrome (dated by TCRdb to about 2019). Concerning the study at large: Whether CD8+ T cell activation and differentiation in Susac syndrome was antigen driven was tested using repertoire sequencing. Overall study results and their limits: The number of individuals in the TCR sequencing and HLA analysis was recognized as being relatively small.

RNA was extracted using the RNeasy kit, and roughly 0.5 to 1 microgram was reverse transcribed with random hexamers. TCR beta CDR3 regions were amplified with the immunoSEQ multiplex PCR assay covering 54 Vbeta and 13 Jbeta segments. To correct PCR amplification bias, a synthetic template baseline was used for both primer optimization and computational correction. The published analysis was carried out like this. Reads were annotated to V, D and J genes per IMGT and analyzed with immunoSEQ Analyzer, keeping only productive sequences. To calculate clonality, Shannon entropy was normalized by log2 of the number of productive unique sequences and then subtracted from one. Public and private clones were assessed among the 100 most prevalent clones of each patient and control. Susac-specific clones were defined as absent from healthy and MS cohorts, approximately 1,000 published viral clones and other ImmuneACCESS disease sequences. The public reads were quality trimmed at Q25 with fastp and then assembled into clones with MiXCR by TCRdb, keeping productive beta chains. Rows merge per CDR3 protein into single entries with the most common DNA and genes. TCRdb assigned the V and J calls; the authors' analysis was not used. This sample gives some 110,000 distinct CDR3 sequences in total; approximately 93% of them show up just once. Around 0.085% of the sample is taken by the ten largest.

Peripheral blood CD8+ and CD4+ T cells from healthy donors, Susac syndrome patients and multiple sclerosis patients were profiled using high-throughput TCR beta sequencing. The multiple sclerosis controls were treatment-naive patients who had stable or active relapsing-remitting disease and met the revised McDonald criteria. Bulk CD8+ and CD4+ T cells were purified by magnetic negative isolation, while CD8+ TEMRA cells were enriched using FACS. Blood was collected in EDTA tubes and processed within 24 hours, with PBMCs isolated through density gradient centrifugation. PBMCs destined for TCR sequencing were cryopreserved in liquid nitrogen and later thawed in a 37 °C water bath. A purity of at least 90% was achieved for sorted or isolated CD4+, CD8+ and CD8+ TEMRA cells. Source material: CD4+ T cells from PBMCs. This receptor was taken from a human donor with multiple sclerosis.

The DNA sequence is given as TGTGCCAGCACCCACAGGTCCAAAAACACCATATATTTT. This codes for CASTHRSKNTIYF. The chain employs TRBV6-6 and TRBJ1-3, with TRBD1 perhaps the D gene, on 5 matching bases. The CDR3 contains 13 residues, cysteine and phenylalanine counted. Of all the DNA, just the CDR3 is kept, 39 bases in frame from base 1. CDR1 MNHNY and CDR2 SVGAGI were looked up in the germline V gene (reference sequence). At the junction V is shortened by 7 bases and J by 6 bases, with 13 bases in between.